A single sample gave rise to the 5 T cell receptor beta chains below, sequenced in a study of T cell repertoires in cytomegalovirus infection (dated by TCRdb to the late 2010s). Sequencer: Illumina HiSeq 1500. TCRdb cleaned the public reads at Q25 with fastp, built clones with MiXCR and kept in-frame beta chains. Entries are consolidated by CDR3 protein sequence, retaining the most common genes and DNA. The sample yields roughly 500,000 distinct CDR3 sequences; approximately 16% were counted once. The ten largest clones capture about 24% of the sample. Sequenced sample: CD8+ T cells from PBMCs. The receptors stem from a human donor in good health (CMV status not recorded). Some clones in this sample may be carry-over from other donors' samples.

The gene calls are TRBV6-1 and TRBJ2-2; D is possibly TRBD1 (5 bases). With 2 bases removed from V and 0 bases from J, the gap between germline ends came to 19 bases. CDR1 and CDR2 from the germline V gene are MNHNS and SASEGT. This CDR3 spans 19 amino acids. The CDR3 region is CASSEMRNRPIANTGELFF. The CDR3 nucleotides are TGTGCCAGCAGTGAAATGCGGAACAGGCCTATCGCGAACACCGGGGAGCTGTTTTTT.

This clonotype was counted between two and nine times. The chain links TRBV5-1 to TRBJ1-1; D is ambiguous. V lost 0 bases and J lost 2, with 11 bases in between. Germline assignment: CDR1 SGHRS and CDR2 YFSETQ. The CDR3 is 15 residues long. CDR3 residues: CASSLVERANTEAFF. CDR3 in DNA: TGCGCCAGCAGCTTGGTTGAGAGAGCCAACACTGAAGCTTTCTTT.

The CDR3 spells CASSERLAGIGAEQYF. CDR3 nucleotides: TGTGCCAGCAGTGAAAGGCTAGCGGGAATAGGGGCCGAGCAGTACTTC. J is TRBJ2-7 and V is TRBV2; 9 positions agree with TRBD2. The CDR3 covers 16 residues. Germline-derived CDR1 and CDR2 are SNHLY and FYNNEI. V dropped 2 bases and J dropped 6; count of bases not matched to a gene: 11.

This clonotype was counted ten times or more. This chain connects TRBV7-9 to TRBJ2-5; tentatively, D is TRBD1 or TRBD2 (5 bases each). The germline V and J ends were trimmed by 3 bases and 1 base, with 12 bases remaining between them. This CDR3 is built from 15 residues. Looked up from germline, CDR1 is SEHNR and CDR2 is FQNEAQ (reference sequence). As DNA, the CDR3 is TGTGCCAGCAGCTTGCTTCTGGGGACCCAAGAGACCCAGTACTTC. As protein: CASSLLLGTQETQYF.

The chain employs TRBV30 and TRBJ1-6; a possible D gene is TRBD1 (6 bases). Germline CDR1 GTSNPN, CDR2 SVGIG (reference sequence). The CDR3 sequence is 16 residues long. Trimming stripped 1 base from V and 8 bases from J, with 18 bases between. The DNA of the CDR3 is TGTGCCTGGAGTGCCCCTGGGGGCATCAATGATTCACCCCTCCACTTT. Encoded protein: CAWSAPGGINDSPLHF.